Listed below are T cell receptor beta chains from one sample, sequenced in a study of post-analysis software for immune sequencing data. Each CDR3 protein gets one entry after TCRdb re-called the PCR reads with MiXCR. The data hold 600,000 to 700,000 distinct CDR3 sequences, with 59% observed a single time. Material for sequencing was blood. These receptors were obtained from a girl aged 2 to 9 with multiple sclerosis. Both conserved end residues are part of each CDR3. Fields, in order: V gene, J gene, D gene, CDR3 protein. The D gene is left open where the match is weak.

V gene: TRBV15; J gene: TRBJ1-1; D gene: -; CDR3 protein: CATSREMNTEAFF
V gene: TRBV10-3; J gene: TRBJ2-1; D gene: TRBD2; CDR3 protein: CAISEGREGHNEQFF
V gene: TRBV29-1; J gene: TRBJ1-4; D gene: TRBD1; CDR3 protein: CSAAGGVQGEKLFF
V gene: TRBV11-3; J gene: TRBJ1-2; D gene: -; CDR3 protein: CASSLNDGGYGYTF
V gene: TRBV4-2; J gene: -; D gene: TRBD2; CDR3 protein: CASSQDRGGTTQETQYF
V gene: TRBV7-9; J gene: -; D gene: -; CDR3 protein: CASTGYPSYEQYF
V gene: TRBV6-1; J gene: TRBJ2-1; D gene: -; CDR3 protein: CASIQGQNEQFF
V gene: TRBV5-1; J gene: TRBJ2-1; D gene: -; CDR3 protein: CASSSLARGNEQFF
V gene: TRBV15; J gene: TRBJ2-1; D gene: -; CDR3 protein: CATSRESVVNEQFF
V gene: TRBV9; J gene: TRBJ1-6; D gene: -; CDR3 protein: CASSVGSIGSPLHF
V gene: TRBV7-2; J gene: TRBJ2-1; D gene: TRBD1; CDR3 protein: CASSSLKQGEQFF
V gene: TRBV7-6; J gene: TRBJ2-7; D gene: -; CDR3 protein: CASSLETGRGEQYF
V gene: TRBV28; J gene: TRBJ2-3; D gene: TRBD2; CDR3 protein: CASSPPLGQRGADTQYF
V gene: TRBV10-2; J gene: TRBJ2-1; D gene: TRBD1; CDR3 protein: CASSEDRAGNEQFF
V gene: TRBV7-9; J gene: TRBJ2-7; D gene: -; CDR3 protein: CASSLGQGGPSYEQYF
V gene: TRBV5-1; J gene: TRBJ2-7; D gene: -; CDR3 protein: CASSFRGDEQYF
V gene: TRBV10-3; J gene: TRBJ2-5; D gene: -; CDR3 protein: CAISEFSAGGQRETQYF
V gene: TRBV10-3; J gene: TRBJ1-1; D gene: TRBD1; CDR3 protein: CAISTQGGRFTEAFF
V gene: TRBV15; J gene: TRBJ2-4; D gene: -; CDR3 protein: CATSRDPAPEGQYF
V gene: TRBV7-9; J gene: TRBJ1-2; D gene: TRBD1; CDR3 protein: CASSAGQGAVYGYTF
V gene: TRBV20-1; J gene: TRBJ2-1; D gene: -; CDR3 protein: CSARDQLFPSVNNEQFF
V gene: TRBV7-2; J gene: TRBJ2-3; D gene: TRBD2; CDR3 protein: CASSPRAGGDDTQYF
V gene: TRBV10-1; J gene: TRBJ2-3; D gene: -; CDR3 protein: CASSDPSTDTQYF
V gene: TRBV6-6; J gene: TRBJ2-1; D gene: TRBD2; CDR3 protein: CASSKREGVINEQFF
V gene: TRBV6-1; J gene: TRBJ2-3; D gene: -; CDR3 protein: CASRPSSDWDTQYF
V gene: TRBV13; J gene: TRBJ2-1; D gene: -; CDR3 protein: CASSPGRRASEQFF
V gene: TRBV27; J gene: TRBJ1-1; D gene: -; CDR3 protein: CASSLIGVRGNTEAFF
V gene: TRBV29-1; J gene: TRBJ2-1; D gene: -; CDR3 protein: CSVESGVQFF
V gene: TRBV28; J gene: TRBJ2-3; D gene: -; CDR3 protein: CASSTTALHTDTQYF
V gene: TRBV5-1; J gene: TRBJ2-3; D gene: TRBD2; CDR3 protein: CASSPGTSDSTDTQYF
V gene: TRBV20-1; J gene: TRBJ2-5; D gene: TRBD2; CDR3 protein: CSALSGSGRYQETQYF
V gene: TRBV11-3; J gene: TRBJ1-1; D gene: TRBD1; CDR3 protein: CASRDRGRNTEAFF
V gene: TRBV6-1; J gene: TRBJ2-5; D gene: TRBD1; CDR3 protein: CASSEGVGDSRETQYF
V gene: TRBV6-1; J gene: TRBJ2-2; D gene: TRBD1; CDR3 protein: CASSPTGGGTGELFF
V gene: TRBV5-6; J gene: TRBJ1-1; D gene: TRBD1; CDR3 protein: CASSLPQGAITEAFF
V gene: TRBV7-2; J gene: TRBJ2-1; D gene: -; CDR3 protein: CASSHSGSRNNEQFF
V gene: TRBV20-1; J gene: TRBJ2-7; D gene: -; CDR3 protein: CSATVLQGGPYEQYF
V gene: TRBV6-5; J gene: TRBJ1-5; D gene: -; CDR3 protein: CASSPDRLRPQHF
V gene: TRBV4-2; J gene: TRBJ2-5; D gene: -; CDR3 protein: CASSQSARGQETQYF
V gene: TRBV10-1; J gene: TRBJ2-5; D gene: TRBD2; CDR3 protein: CASSEYGLAGQETQYF
V gene: TRBV5-1; J gene: TRBJ2-1; D gene: -; CDR3 protein: CASRRGDEQFF
V gene: TRBV27; J gene: TRBJ1-2; D gene: TRBD1; CDR3 protein: CASSFCQGADYGYTF
V gene: TRBV5-1; J gene: TRBJ2-1; D gene: TRBD2; CDR3 protein: CASSLARLAGGDNEQFF
V gene: TRBV20-1; J gene: TRBJ2-5; D gene: TRBD1; CDR3 protein: CSARDPTGLETQYF
V gene: TRBV11-1; J gene: -; D gene: -; CDR3 protein: CASSFWLGKGGSLRVGYEQYF
V gene: TRBV29-1; J gene: TRBJ2-5; D gene: -; CDR3 protein: CSVTTGSQETQYF
V gene: TRBV11-2; J gene: TRBJ2-5; D gene: TRBD2; CDR3 protein: CASSLRLAGEETQYF
V gene: TRBV5-5; J gene: TRBJ1-2; D gene: -; CDR3 protein: CASSLRQGMDGYTF
V gene: TRBV5-1; J gene: TRBJ2-5; D gene: -; CDR3 protein: CASSQTGVEQYF
V gene: TRBV20-1; J gene: TRBJ2-3; D gene: -; CDR3 protein: CSLGDIASTDTQYF